Following are 14 T cell receptor beta chains from one sample sequenced in a study of cytomegalovirus exposure and HLA in healthy donors. Sequencing used immunoSEQ multiplex PCR; TCRdb keeps in-frame clones, though not all of them. The profile shows 55,000 to 70,000 clones, roughly 90% of them singletons. Sequenced: PBMCs. The receptors derive from a woman between 18 and 29 years old in good health and CMV-seronegative.

The chain employs TRBV5-1 and TRBJ1-4; 7 nucleotides align to TRBD1. This CDR3 region has 18 residues. The germline gives CDR1 SGHRS, CDR2 YFSETQ. V was pared by 4 bases and J by 0 bases, with 12 bases of the junction left unmatched. The CDR3 nucleotides are TGCGCCAGCAGCGTAATGGGGGACAGTTTTGCAACTAATGAAAAACTGTTTTTT. Translation gives CASSVMGDSFATNEKLFF.

The chain recombines TRBV11-2 with TRBJ2-5, with 11 bases matching TRBD2. Losses at the gene ends were 5 bases for V and 3 bases for J; bases not matched to a gene: 5. The germline V gene encodes CDR1 SGHAT and CDR2 FQNNGV. This CDR3 has 15 amino acids. CDR3: CASSLLAGGKETQYF. In DNA, the CDR3 is TGTGCCAGCAGCCTCCTAGCGGGGGGAAAAGAGACCCAGTACTTC.

In this sample, this clone turned up once. This chain uses TRBV9 with TRBJ1-1, with D unresolved. The germline CDR1 and CDR2 sequences are SGDLS and YYNGEE. There are 14 residues in the CDR3. Between the trimmed V and J ends, which lost 2 bases and 3 bases, there was a span of 11 bases. The CDR3: CASSVVDTYTEAFF. The CDR3 region has the DNA TGTGCCAGCAGCGTGGTCGACACCTACACTGAAGCTTTCTTT.

The V call is TRBV5-6, the J call TRBJ1-1; the match to TRBD1 covers 10 bases. V shed 3 bases and J 5 bases; nucleotides not matched to a gene: 7. The CDR3 is 15 amino acids. CDR1 and CDR2 (germline): SGHDT, YYEEEE. The CDR3 DNA is TGTGCCAGCAGCTGGGCCCGGACAGGGGGGACTGAAGCTTTCTTT. Translating it yields CASSWARTGGTEAFF. The variable domain in full, completed from reference TRBV5-6 and TRBJ1-1, reads DAGVTQSPTHLIKTRGQQVTLRCSPKSGHDTVSWYQQALGQGPQFIFQYYEEEERQRGNFPDRFSGHQFPNYSSELNVNALLLGDSALYLCASSWARTGGTEAFFGQGTRLTVV.

V usage is TRBV28 and J usage is TRBJ2-4, with 7 positions matching TRBD1. Germline V gene sequence: CDR1 MDHEN, CDR2 SYDVKM. The CDR3 totals 17 residues. Trimming removed 6 bases from V and 3 bases from J; junction bases left unmatched: 14. The CDR3 sequence is CASSPYIDRAGKNIQYF. For the CDR3, the DNA is TGTGCCAGCAGCCCTTATATTGACAGGGCTGGCAAAAACATTCAGTACTTC.

The J gene is TRBJ2-7, the V gene TRBV7-2, with D possibly being TRBD1 (5 bases). Trimming left V 3 bases short and J 2 bases short, with 14 bases between. The CDR3 runs to 15 residues. Germline V gene sequence: CDR1 SGHTA, CDR2 FQGNSA. The CDR3 DNA is TGTGCCAGCAGCTTTGGTCCAGGGCCTGCCTACGAGCAGTACTTC. Encoded protein: CASSFGPGPAYEQYF.

The CDR3 reads CASRHSGRADYEQYF. The CDR3 DNA reads TGTGCCAGCAGACATAGCGGGAGGGCCGACTACGAGCAGTACTTC. The chain carries TRBV7-9 and TRBJ2-7, with 11 bases matching TRBD2. This CDR3 comprises 15 residues. J was trimmed by 3 bases and V by 6 bases; bases with no gene match: 7. The germline V gene has CDR1 SEHNR and CDR2 FQNEAQ (reference sequence).

The V call is TRBV5-1, the J call TRBJ1-1; 7 bases align to TRBD1. The CDR3 is made up of 14 amino acids. Looked up from germline, CDR1 is SGHRS and CDR2 is YFSETQ. V was clipped by 3 bases and J by 1 base; unmatched bases: 3. This CDR3 reads CASSWDSRNTEAFF. In DNA, the CDR3 is TGCGCCAGCAGCTGGGACAGCCGGAACACTGAAGCTTTCTTT. The full variable domain, rest sourced from reference TRBV5-1 and TRBJ1-1, is KAGVTQTPRYLIKTRGQQVTLSCSPISGHRSVSWYQQTPGQGLQFLFEYFSETQRNKGNFPGRFSGRQFSNSRSEMNVSTLELGDSALYLCASSWDSRNTEAFFGQGTRLTVV.

This chain connects TRBV5-1 to TRBJ2-2, with 7 bases fitting TRBD1. Germline V gene sequence: CDR1 SGHRS, CDR2 YFSETQ. The CDR3 spans 17 residues. The V gene end was trimmed by 0 bases and the J gene end by 2 bases; junction bases not matched to a gene: 7. For the CDR3, the DNA is TGCGCCAGCAGCTTGGCCGAGACAGGGCCCAACACCGGGGAGCTGTTTTTT. This gives the protein CASSLAETGPNTGELFF.

The rearrangement links TRBV2 to TRBJ2-7, with D maybe TRBD2 (6 bases). The V and J ends lost 6 bases and 2 bases respectively, with 17 bases between them. From germline, CDR1 is SNHLY and CDR2 FYNNEI. The CDR3 sequence is 15 residues long. The CDR3 reads CASSPTRDSAYEQYF. Written as DNA, the CDR3 is TGTGCCAGCAGCCCAACCCGGGACTCCGCCTACGAGCAGTACTTC.

This chain joins TRBV19 and TRBJ2-2, with TRBD2 matching 7 bases. CDR3 size: 13 residues. Per the germline V gene, CDR1 is LNHDA and CDR2 is SQIVND (reference sequence). V was clipped by 9 bases and J by 5 bases; unmatched bases: 6. In DNA, the CDR3 is TGTGCCAGCTCTTGGCGGGGGACCGGGGAGCTGTTTTTT. Protein: CASSWRGTGELFF.

The chain couples TRBV4-1 to TRBJ2-7; D might be TRBD2 (6 bases). The CDR3 length is 13 residues. The germline CDR1 and CDR2 sequences are MGHRA and YSYEKL. V lost 4 bases, J lost 7 bases, and 14 bases lay in between. DNA for the CDR3: TGCGCCAGCAGCCGAGAAGATCGGGGGGAGCAGTACTTC. This gives the protein CASSREDRGEQYF.

V gene TRBV28 combines with J gene TRBJ1-2; unclear D gene. The V gene lost 4 bases and the J gene lost 4 bases, with 13 bases spanning the gap. Germline lookup yields CDR1 MDHEN and CDR2 SYDVKM. This CDR3 region has 14 residues. DNA for the CDR3: TGTGCCAGCAGTTCAACACGACAAGGCTATGGCTACACCTTC. It translates to CASSSTRQGYGYTF.

This chain uses TRBV6-6 with TRBJ2-3; 8 nucleotides match TRBD2. Germline V CDR1 and CDR2: MNHNY, SVGAGI (reference sequence). Losses at the gene ends were 5 bases for V and 7 bases for J; bases not matched to a gene: 8. The CDR3 is 14 amino acids. CDR3 sequence (DNA): TGTGCCAGCAGTCGCCCGGGAGGGCCACATACGCAGTATTTT. The encoded protein is CASSRPGGPHTQYF.